This T cell receptor (beta chain) was sequenced during a study of T cells after yellow fever vaccination. Study-wide results and limits: Of the clonotypes, a small share occurred in both CD4 and CD8 compartments.

The V and J ends lost 5 bases and 0 bases respectively, with 5 bases between them. This CDR3 region has 12 residues. Germline CDR1 GTSNPN, CDR2 SVGIG (reference sequence). This clonotype has more than one count but fewer than ten. Its antigen is as yet unknown. TCRdb re-analysed the 5' RACE reads in MiXCR, keeping a single row per CDR3 protein. The profile shows 600,000 to 750,000 distinct CDR3 sequences, around an eighth of them singletons. The receptor was derived from a man aged 25 to 45 who received the YFV17D yellow fever vaccine. V usage is TRBV30 and J usage is TRBJ2-4, with D hard to call. The starting material was PBMCs, obtained on the day of the yellow fever booster vaccination. Here the CDR3 reads CAWGLAKNIQYF. The CDR3 DNA is TGTGCCTGGGGGTTAGCCAAAAACATTCAGTACTTC.